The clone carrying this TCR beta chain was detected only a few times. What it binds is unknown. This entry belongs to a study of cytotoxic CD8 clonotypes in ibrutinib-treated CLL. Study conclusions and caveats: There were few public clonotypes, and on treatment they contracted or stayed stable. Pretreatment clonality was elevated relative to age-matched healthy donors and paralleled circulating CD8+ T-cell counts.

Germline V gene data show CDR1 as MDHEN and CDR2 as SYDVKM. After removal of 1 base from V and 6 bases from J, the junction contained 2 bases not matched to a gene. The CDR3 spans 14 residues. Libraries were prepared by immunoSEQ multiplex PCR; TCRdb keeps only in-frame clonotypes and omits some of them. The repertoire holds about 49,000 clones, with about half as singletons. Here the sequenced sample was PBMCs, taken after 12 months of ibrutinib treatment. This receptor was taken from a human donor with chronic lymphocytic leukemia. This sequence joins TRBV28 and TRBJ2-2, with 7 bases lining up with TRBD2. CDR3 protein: CASSLYRGAGELFF. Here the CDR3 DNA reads TGTGCCAGCAGTTTATACCGGGGGGCCGGGGAGCTGTTTTTT.